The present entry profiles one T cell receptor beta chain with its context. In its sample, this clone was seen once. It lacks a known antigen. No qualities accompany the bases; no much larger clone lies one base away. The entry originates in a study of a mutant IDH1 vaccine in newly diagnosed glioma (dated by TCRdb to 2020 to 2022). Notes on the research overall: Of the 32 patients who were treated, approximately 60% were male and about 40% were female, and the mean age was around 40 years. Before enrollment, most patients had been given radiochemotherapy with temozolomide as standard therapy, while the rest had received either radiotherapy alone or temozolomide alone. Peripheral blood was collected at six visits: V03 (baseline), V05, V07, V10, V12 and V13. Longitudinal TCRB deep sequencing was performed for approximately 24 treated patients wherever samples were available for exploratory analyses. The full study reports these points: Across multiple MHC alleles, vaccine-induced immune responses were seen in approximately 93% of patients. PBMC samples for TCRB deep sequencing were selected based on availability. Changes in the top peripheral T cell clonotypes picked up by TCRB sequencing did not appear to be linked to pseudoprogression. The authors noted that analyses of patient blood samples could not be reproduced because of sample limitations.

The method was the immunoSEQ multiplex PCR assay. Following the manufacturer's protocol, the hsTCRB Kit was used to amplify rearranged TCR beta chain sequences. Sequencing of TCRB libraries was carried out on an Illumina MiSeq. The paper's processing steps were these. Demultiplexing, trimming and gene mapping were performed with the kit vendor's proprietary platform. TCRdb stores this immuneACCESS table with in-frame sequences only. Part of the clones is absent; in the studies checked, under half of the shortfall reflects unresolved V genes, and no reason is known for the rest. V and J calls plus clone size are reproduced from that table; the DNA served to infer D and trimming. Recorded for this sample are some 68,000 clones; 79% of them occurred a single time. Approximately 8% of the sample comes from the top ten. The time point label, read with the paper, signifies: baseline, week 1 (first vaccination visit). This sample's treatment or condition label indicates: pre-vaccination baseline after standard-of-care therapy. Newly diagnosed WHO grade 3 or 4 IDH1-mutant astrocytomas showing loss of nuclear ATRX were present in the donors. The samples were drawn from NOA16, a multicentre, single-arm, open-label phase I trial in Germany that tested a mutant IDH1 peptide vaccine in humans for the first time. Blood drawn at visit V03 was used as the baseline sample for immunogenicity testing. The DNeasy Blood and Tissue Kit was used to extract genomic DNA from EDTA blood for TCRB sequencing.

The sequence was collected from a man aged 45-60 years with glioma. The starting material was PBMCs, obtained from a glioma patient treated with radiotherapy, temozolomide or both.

The DNA reads TGTGCCAGTAGTATAGTAGCGGGGGGGGAAATAGCAAATCAGCCCCAGCATTTT. Its protein is CASSIVAGGEIANQPQHF. The chain couples TRBV19 to TRBJ1-5, and possibly TRBD1, on 5 matching bases. The CDR3 covers 18 residues, taking in both the cysteine and the phenylalanine. Only CDR3 DNA remains: 54 bases, in frame from the first base. V sheds 1 base and J sheds 4 bases, leaving 20 bases between their ends. Via the germline V gene (reference sequence), CDR1 is LNHDA and CDR2 SQIVND.